A selection of T cell receptor beta chains follows, all from one sample in a study of tissue T cells after allogeneic stem cell transplantation. The method was immunoSEQ multiplex PCR; TCRdb's version includes in-frame clones alone and lacks a portion of them. The table has fewer than 30,000 clones, 65% to 90% seen once. The sequences come from blood, collected before transplantation. These receptors all come from a woman aged 18 to 55 who later had graft-versus-host disease after an allogeneic stem cell transplant. CDR3s include the opening cysteine and the closing phenylalanine or tryptophan. The D gene is left open where the match is weak. Clone size is shown for a subset of rows, as once, few, many or a class of expanded clone.

TRBJ2-7,TRBD1,NA,TRBV6-2/TRBV6-3,CASSRWDSPYEQYF,TGTGCCAGCAGCCGCTGGGACAGCCCCTACGAGCAGTACTTC
TRBJ1-2,NA,NA,TRBV7-2,CASSLETGGYTF,TGTGCCAGCAGCTTAGAGACAGGAGGCTACACCTTC
TRBJ2-7,NA,NA,TRBV5-5,CASSLGVIAISYEQYF,TGTGCCAGCAGCTTGGGGGTTATAGCTATCTCCTACGAGCAGTACTTC
TRBJ1-1,NA,once,TRBV7-2,CASSSRVDTEAFF,TGTGCCAGCAGCTCCAGGGTTGACACTGAAGCTTTCTTT
TRBJ2-2,TRBD2,once,TRBV11-2,CASSSLGVRGGPTGELFF,TGTGCCAGCAGCTCGTTAGGGGTGCGGGGGGGGCCCACCGGGGAGCTGTTTTTT
TRBJ1-5,NA,NA,TRBV19,CASKNRVSNQPQHF,TGTGCCAGTAAGAACAGGGTGAGCAATCAGCCCCAGCATTTT
TRBJ2-1,NA,NA,TRBV9,CASSVDRYNEQFF,TGTGCCAGCAGCGTAGACCGTTACAATGAGCAGTTCTTC
TRBJ1-1,TRBD1,once,TRBV24-1,CATDRALGDAFF,TGTGCCACAGACAGGGCTCTGGGGGATGCTTTCTTT
TRBJ2-7,NA,NA,TRBV28,CASSSSGPTYEQYF,TGTGCCAGCAGTTCATCGGGCCCAACCTACGAGCAGTACTTC
TRBJ1-1,NA,NA,TRBV5-1,CASSLGSWVMGTEAFF,TGCGCCAGCAGCTTGGGGTCTTGGGTGATGGGCACTGAAGCTTTCTTT
TRBJ1-1,NA,NA,TRBV3-1/TRBV3-2,CASSQVGVNTEAFF,TGTGCCAGCAGCCAAGTTGGGGTGAACACTGAAGCTTTCTTT
TRBJ2-5,TRBD2,NA,TRBV6-4,CASSPGLAGSETQYF,TGTGCCAGCAGCCCGGGACTAGCGGGATCAGAGACCCAGTACTTC
TRBJ1-2,NA,NA,TRBV5-5,CASSLGASQGYGYTF,TGTGCCAGCAGCTTGGGGGCAAGCCAGGGCTATGGCTACACCTTC
TRBJ2-1,TRBD2,NA,TRBV5-6,CASSSELAGPYNEQFF,TGTGCCAGCAGCTCGGAACTAGCGGGGCCTTACAATGAGCAGTTCTTC
TRBJ2-3,NA,NA,TRBV4-2,CASSQEPLLSTDTQYF,TGTGCCAGCAGCCAAGAGCCCCTATTGTCCACAGATACGCAGTATTTT
TRBJ1-3,TRBD1,NA,TRBV7-2,CASSLTGGSGNTIYF,TGTGCCAGCAGCTTGACAGGGGGCTCTGGAAACACCATATATTTT
TRBJ1-2,NA,NA,TRBV2,CASSERGLGGYTF,TGTGCCAGCAGTGAAAGAGGGTTGGGTGGCTACACCTTC
TRBJ1-4,NA,NA,TRBV5-1,CASSPNGLTNEKLFF,TGCGCCAGCAGCCCCAACGGTTTGACTAATGAAAAACTGTTTTTT
TRBJ1-1,NA,NA,TRBV28,CASSLFGANDNLNTEAFF,TGTGCCAGCAGTTTATTCGGAGCAAACGACAACCTGAACACTGAAGCTTTCTTT
TRBJ2-1,NA,NA,TRBV7-2,CASSLRGPYDNEQFF,TGTGCCAGCAGCTTACGTGGGCCCTACGACAATGAGCAGTTCTTC
TRBJ1-4,NA,NA,TRBV4-3,CASSQQGREKLFF,TGCGCCAGCAGCCAACAGGGGAGAGAAAAACTGTTTTTT
TRBJ2-5,NA,NA,TRBV7-9,CASSSLDTHGAQYF,TGTGCCAGCAGCTCTCTAGACACACACGGGGCCCAGTACTTC
TRBJ1-1,NA,NA,TRBV28,CASSWRDTEAFF,TGTGCCAGCAGTTGGAGGGATACTGAAGCTTTCTTT